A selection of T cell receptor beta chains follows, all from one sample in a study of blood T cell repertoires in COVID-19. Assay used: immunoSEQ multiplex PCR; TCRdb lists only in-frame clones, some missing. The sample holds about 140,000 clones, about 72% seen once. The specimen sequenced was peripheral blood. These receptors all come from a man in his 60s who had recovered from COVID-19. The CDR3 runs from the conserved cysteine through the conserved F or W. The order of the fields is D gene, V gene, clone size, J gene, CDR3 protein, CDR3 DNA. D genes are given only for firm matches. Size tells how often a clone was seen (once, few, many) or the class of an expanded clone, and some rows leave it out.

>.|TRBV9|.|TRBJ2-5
CASSVRWGEETQYF
TGTGCCAGCAGCGTAAGGTGGGGGGAAGAGACCCAGTACTTC
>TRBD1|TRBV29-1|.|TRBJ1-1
CSGGGRGMNTEAFF
TGCAGCGGAGGGGGCAGGGGGATGAACACTGAAGCTTTCTTT
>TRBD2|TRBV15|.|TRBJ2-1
CATSTQRLAFDEQFF
TGTGCCACCAGCACCCAAAGACTAGCATTTGATGAGCAGTTCTTC
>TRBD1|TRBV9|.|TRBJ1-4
CASSARGTVEEKLFF
TGTGCCAGCAGCGCTCGCGGGACAGTTGAAGAAAAACTGTTTTTT
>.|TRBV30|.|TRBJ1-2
CAWSVSRDYGYTF
TGTGCCTGGAGTGTATCCCGGGACTATGGCTACACCTTC
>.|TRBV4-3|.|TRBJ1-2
CASSRKTDSGDGYTF
TGCGCCAGCAGCCGCAAGACAGATTCTGGGGATGGCTACACCTTC
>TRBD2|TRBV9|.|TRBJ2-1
CASSVEGLAYNEQFF
TGTGCCAGCAGCGTAGAGGGACTAGCGTACAATGAGCAGTTCTTC
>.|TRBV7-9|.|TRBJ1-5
CASSLPNQPQHF
TGTGCCAGCAGCTTACCGAATCAGCCCCAGCATTTT
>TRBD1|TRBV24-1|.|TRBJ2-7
CATGGDRDEQYF
TGTGCCACCGGGGGGGACAGGGACGAGCAGTACTTC
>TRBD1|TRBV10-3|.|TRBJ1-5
CAISESGTEGNQPQHF
TGTGCCATCAGTGAGTCCGGGACAGAGGGAAATCAGCCCCAGCATTTT
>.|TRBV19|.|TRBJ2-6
CASSEDLTTGANVLTF
TGTGCCAGTAGCGAGGACTTAACAACTGGGGCCAACGTCCTGACTTTC
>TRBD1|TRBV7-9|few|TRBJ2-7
CASSSGQDYEQYF
TGTGCCAGCAGCTCCGGACAGGATTACGAGCAGTACTTC
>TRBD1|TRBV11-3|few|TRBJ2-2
CASSLDFRTGSTGELFF
TGTGCCAGCAGCTTAGATTTCAGGACAGGGAGTACCGGGGAGCTGTTTTTT
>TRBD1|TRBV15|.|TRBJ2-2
CATSSGTGGNTGELFF
TGTGCCACCAGCAGTGGGACAGGGGGTAACACCGGGGAGCTGTTTTTT
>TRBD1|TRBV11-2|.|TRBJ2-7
CASSPTGQGMNEQYF
TGTGCCAGCAGCCCGACGGGACAGGGGATGAACGAGCAGTACTTC
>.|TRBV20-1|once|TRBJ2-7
CSARTGREQYF
TGCAGTGCTAGGACAGGACGCGAGCAGTACTTC
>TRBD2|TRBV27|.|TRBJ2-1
CASWGLAGYNEQFF
TGTGCCAGCTGGGGACTAGCGGGATACAATGAGCAGTTCTTC
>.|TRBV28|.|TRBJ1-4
CASSLRRLREKLFF
TGTGCCAGCAGTTTGAGGAGGTTGCGAGAAAAACTGTTTTTT
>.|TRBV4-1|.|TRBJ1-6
CASSQDPSVANSPLHF
TGCGCCAGCAGCCAAGATCCCAGCGTGGCTAATTCACCCCTCCACTTT
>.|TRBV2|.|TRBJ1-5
CASLWRLNQPQHF
TGTGCCAGCCTTTGGAGACTCAATCAGCCCCAGCATTTT
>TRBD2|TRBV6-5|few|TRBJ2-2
CASSYGLAVNTGELFF
TGTGCCAGCAGTTACGGCCTAGCGGTGAACACCGGGGAGCTGTTTTTT
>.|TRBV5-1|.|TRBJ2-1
CASTKDSTYNEQFF
TGCGCCAGCACCAAGGACAGTACCTACAATGAGCAGTTCTTC
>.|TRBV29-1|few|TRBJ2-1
CSVDSPNEQFF
TGCAGCGTTGATTCCCCGAATGAGCAGTTCTTC